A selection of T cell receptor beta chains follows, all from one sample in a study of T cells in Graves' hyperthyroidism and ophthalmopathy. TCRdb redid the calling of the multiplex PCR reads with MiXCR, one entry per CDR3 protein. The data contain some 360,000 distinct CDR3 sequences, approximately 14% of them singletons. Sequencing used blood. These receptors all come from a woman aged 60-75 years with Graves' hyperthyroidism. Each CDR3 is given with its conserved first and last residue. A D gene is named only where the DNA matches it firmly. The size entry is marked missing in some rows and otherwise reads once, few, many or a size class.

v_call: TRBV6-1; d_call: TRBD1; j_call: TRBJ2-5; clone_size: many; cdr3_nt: TGTGCCAGCAGTCGGGACAGGTACCAAGAGACCCAGTACTTC; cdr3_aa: CASSRDRYQETQYF
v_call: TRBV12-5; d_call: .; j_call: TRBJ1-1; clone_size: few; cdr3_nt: TGTGCTAGTGGTTTCGGCCGACTTCCAAGTAATGAAGCTTTCTTT; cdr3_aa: CASGFGRLPSNEAFF
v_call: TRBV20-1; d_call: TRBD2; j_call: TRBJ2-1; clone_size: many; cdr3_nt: TGCAGTGCTAGAGTGGCGGGAGGATTCTCCTACAATGAGCAGTTCTTC; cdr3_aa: CSARVAGGFSYNEQFF
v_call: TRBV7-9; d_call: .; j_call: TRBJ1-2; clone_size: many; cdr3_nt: TGTGCCAGCAGCTTACAGGGACGGGGCGATGGCTACACCTTC; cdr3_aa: CASSLQGRGDGYTF
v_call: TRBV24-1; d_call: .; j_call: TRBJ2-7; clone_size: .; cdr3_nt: TGTGCCACCAGTGATTCGGGACGGAGCTCCTACGAGCAGTACTTC; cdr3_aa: CATSDSGRSSYEQYF
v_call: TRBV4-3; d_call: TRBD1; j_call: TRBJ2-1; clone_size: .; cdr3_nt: TGCGCCAGCAGCCAAGAGGGACAGGGTGGCGATGAGCAGTTCTTC; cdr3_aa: CASSQEGQGGDEQFF
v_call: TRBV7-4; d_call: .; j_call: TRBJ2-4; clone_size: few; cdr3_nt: TGTGCCAGCAGCTTAGTGTTCCAGGGTGAAGCCAAAAACATTCAGTACTTC; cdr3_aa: CASSLVFQGEAKNIQYF
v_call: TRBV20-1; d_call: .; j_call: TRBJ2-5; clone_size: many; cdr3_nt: TGCAGTACTACCTCCCCATTGAGCCAAGAGACCCAGTACTTC; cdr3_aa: CSTTSPLSQETQYF
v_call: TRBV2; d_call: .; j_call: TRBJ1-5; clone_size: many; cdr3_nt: TGTGCCAGCAGGGATACAGGGTCGGAACAGCCCCAGCATTTT; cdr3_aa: CASRDTGSEQPQHF
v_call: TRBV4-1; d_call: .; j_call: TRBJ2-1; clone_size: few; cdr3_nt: TGCGCCAGCAGCCAAGTTCTCAGACAAAACCACAATGAGCAGTTCTTC; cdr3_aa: CASSQVLRQNHNEQFF
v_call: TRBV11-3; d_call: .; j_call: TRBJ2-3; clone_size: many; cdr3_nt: TGTGCCAGCAGCTTAGATTCCGCTGCAGTCTGGAGCACAGATACGCAGTATTTT; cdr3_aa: CASSLDSAAVWSTDTQYF
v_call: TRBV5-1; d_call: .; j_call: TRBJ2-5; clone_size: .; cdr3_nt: TGCGCCAGCAGCTTGGCGTCAGGCTCCGAGACCCAGTACTTC; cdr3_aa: CASSLASGSETQYF
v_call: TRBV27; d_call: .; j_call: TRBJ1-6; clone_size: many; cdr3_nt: TGTGCCAGCAGTTCCGCGACCGGGCCCCGGAATTCACCCCTCCACTTT; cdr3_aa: CASSSATGPRNSPLHF
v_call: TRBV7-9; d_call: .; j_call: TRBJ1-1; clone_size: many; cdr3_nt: TGTGCCAGCAGCTTGTGGACCCAGGTCGTTGAAGCTTTCTTT; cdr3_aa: CASSLWTQVVEAFF
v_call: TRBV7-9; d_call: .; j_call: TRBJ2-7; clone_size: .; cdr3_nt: TGTGCCAGCAGCTTAGTTGACTACCGGGCTACCGAGCAGTACTTC; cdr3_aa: CASSLVDYRATEQYF
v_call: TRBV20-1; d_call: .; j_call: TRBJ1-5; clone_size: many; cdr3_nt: TGCAGTGCTAGAGTGGGGCCTTATAGCAATCAGCCCCAGCATTTT; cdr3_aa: CSARVGPYSNQPQHF
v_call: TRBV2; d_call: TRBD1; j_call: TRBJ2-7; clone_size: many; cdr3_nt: TGTGCCAGCCAGGACAGGGGAGACGAGCAGTACTTC; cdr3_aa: CASQDRGDEQYF
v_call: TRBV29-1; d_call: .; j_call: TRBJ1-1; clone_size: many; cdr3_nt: TGCAGCAGCAATAGACAGAACACTGAAGCTTTCTTT; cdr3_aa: CSSNRQNTEAFF
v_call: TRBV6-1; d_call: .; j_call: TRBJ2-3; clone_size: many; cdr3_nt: TGTGCCAGCAGTAGGGGGACCAGCACAGATACGCAGTATTTT; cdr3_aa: CASSRGTSTDTQYF
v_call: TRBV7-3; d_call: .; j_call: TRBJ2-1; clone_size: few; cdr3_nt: TGTGCCAGCAGCCGGGACACCGGAGGAATTAATGAGCAGTTCTTC; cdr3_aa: CASSRDTGGINEQFF
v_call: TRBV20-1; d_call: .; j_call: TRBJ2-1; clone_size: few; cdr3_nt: TGCAGTGCTAGAGATTGGGGGGGCCGAAACAATGAGCAGTTCTTC; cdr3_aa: CSARDWGGRNNEQFF
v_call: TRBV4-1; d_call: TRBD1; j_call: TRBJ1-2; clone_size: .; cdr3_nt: TGCGCCAGCAGCCAAGGGGCTGAGGGACAGGGACGAGGCTACACCTTC; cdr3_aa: CASSQGAEGQGRGYTF
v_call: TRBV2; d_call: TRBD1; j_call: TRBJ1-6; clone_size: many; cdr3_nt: TGTGCCAGCAGCCCAAACCAGGGGGCGGATTCACCCCTCCACTTT; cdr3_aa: CASSPNQGADSPLHF
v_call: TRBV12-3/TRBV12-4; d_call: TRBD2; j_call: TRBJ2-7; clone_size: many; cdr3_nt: TGTGCCAGCAGATCCTCGACTAGCGGAACCTACGAGCAGTACTTC; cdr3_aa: CASRSSTSGTYEQYF
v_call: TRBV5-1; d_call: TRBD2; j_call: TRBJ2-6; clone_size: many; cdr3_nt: TGCGCCAGCAGCTTTAGCGGGGGGGCCAACGTCCTGACTTTC; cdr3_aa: CASSFSGGANVLTF
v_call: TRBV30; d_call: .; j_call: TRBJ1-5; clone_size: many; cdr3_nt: TGTGCCTGGAGTTCAGGGGACAATCAGCCCCAGCATTTT; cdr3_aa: CAWSSGDNQPQHF
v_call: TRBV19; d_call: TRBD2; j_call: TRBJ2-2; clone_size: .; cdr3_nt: TGTGCCAGTAGAGCGGGACCGACTAACACCGGGGAGCTGTTTTTT; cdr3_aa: CASRAGPTNTGELFF